These 31 T cell receptor beta chains originate from one sample sequenced in a study of blood T cell repertoires in COVID-19. Assay: immunoSEQ multiplex PCR; the TCRdb copy retains only in-frame clones and omits some. The sample includes more than 250,000 clones, about 85% of them seen just once. Source material: PBMCs or T cells enriched from blood (not recorded which). The receptors originated from a woman aged 25 to 39 who had recovered from COVID-19.

The chain uses TRBV9 and TRBJ2-2; 7 nucleotides agree with TRBD1. This CDR3 has 16 amino acids. The V segment lost 6 bases and the J segment 5 bases; nucleotides outside the gene matches: 13. From germline, CDR1 is SGDLS and CDR2 YYNGEE. CDR3 region: CASTYHTGARTGELFF. CDR3 sequence (DNA): TGTGCCAGCACTTACCATACAGGGGCCCGGACCGGGGAGCTGTTTTTT.

This clone was observed many times. This chain connects TRBV27 to TRBJ1-6; D is unclear. There are 14 residues in the CDR3. Trimming pared 3 bases from V and 9 bases from J, leaving 12 bases between. CDR1 and CDR2 (germline): MNHEY, SMNVEV (reference sequence). CDR3 amino acids: CASSLTQSGSPLHF. The CDR3 nucleotides are TGTGCCAGCAGTTTGACACAAAGTGGTTCACCCCTCCACTTT.

Regarding this clone: At one end the junction does not follow the germline gene, possibly because of a read error. The J gene is TRBJ1-2, the V gene TRBV5-1; 9 nucleotides line up with TRBD1. Germline V gene data show CDR1 as SGHRS and CDR2 as YFSETQ. CDR3 length equals 14 residues. The CDR3 loop reads CASRLGTGPSGYTF. CDR3 bases: TGCGCCAGCAGATTGGGGACAGGGCCCTCGGGCTACACCTTC.

V usage is TRBV2 and J usage is TRBJ1-1, with D maybe TRBD1 (5 bases). The CDR3 runs 14 residues. The V gene lost 6 bases and the J gene lost 7 bases, with 18 bases spanning the gap. The germline gives CDR1 SNHLY, CDR2 FYNNEI. CDR3 amino acids: CASSLGGVESEAFF. The CDR3 region has the DNA TGTGCCAGCAGCCTGGGAGGGGTTGAGAGTGAAGCTTTCTTT.

This chain uses TRBV7-2 with TRBJ1-1, with a tentative D call TRBD1 (6 bases). The germline V gene has CDR1 SGHTA and CDR2 FQGNSA. The CDR3 runs 14 residues. Trimming took off 5 bases at V and 1 base at J, with 11 bases between the two ends. The CDR3 DNA reads TGTGCCAGCAGCGTTCCGGGACAGAACACTGAAGCTTTCTTT. Translation: CASSVPGQNTEAFF. Full variable domain (remainder filled in from reference TRBV7-2 and TRBJ1-1): GAGVSQSPSNKVTEKGKDVELRCDPISGHTALYWYRQSLGQGLEFLIYFQGNSAPDKSGLPSDRFSAERTGGSVSTLTIQRTQQEDSAVYLCASSVPGQNTEAFFGQGTRLTVV.

This chain uses TRBV6-5 with TRBJ1-1; D call uncertain. The V gene lost 4 bases and the J gene lost 1 base, with 7 bases spanning the gap. Germline assignment: CDR1 MNHEY and CDR2 SVGAGI. This CDR3 region has 13 residues. CDR3 in amino acids: CASSSAGNTEAFF. CDR3 bases: TGTGCCAGCAGTTCGGCGGGGAACACTGAAGCTTTCTTT.

This chain joins TRBV5-8 and TRBJ1-6; D perhaps matches TRBD1 (5 bases). V lost 0 bases and J 8 bases, leaving 12 bases between the germline ends. Germline assignment: CDR1 SGHTS and CDR2 YDEGEE. The CDR3 is 15 residues long. The CDR3 DNA sequence: TGTGCCAGCAGCTTGGGGGTGACAGTTGATTCACCCCTCCACTTT. Translated: CASSLGVTVDSPLHF.

The chain recombines TRBV12-3 or TRBV12-4 with TRBJ1-4; possibly TRBD1 for D (6 bases). V was clipped by 5 bases and J by 6 bases, with 10 bases between them. This CDR3 spans 13 amino acids. CDR3 nucleotide sequence: TGTGCCAGCAGTCTCCCAGGGGATGAAAAACTGTTTTTT. This gives the protein CASSLPGDEKLFF.

The chain combines TRBV27 with TRBJ1-4, with 8 bases lining up with TRBD1. The CDR3 is 14 residues long. After removal of 6 bases from V and 7 bases from J, the junction contained 7 bases not matched to a gene. Germline-derived CDR1 and CDR2 are MNHEY and SMNVEV (reference sequence). This CDR3 reads CASRDTGGVEKLFF. As DNA, the CDR3 is TGTGCCAGCAGGGACACAGGGGGAGTTGAAAAACTGTTTTTT.

The chain links TRBV15 to TRBJ1-1; 8 nucleotides agree with TRBD1. J gave up 3 bases and V 4 bases, and 4 bases lay outside the gene matches. Germline CDR1 is LNHNV and CDR2 is YYDKDF (reference sequence). The CDR3 length is 14 residues. The CDR3 loop reads CATSTTQGDTEAFF. The CDR3, as DNA: TGTGCCACCAGCACAACACAGGGGGACACTGAAGCTTTCTTT. Looking up the rest from reference TRBV15 and TRBJ1-1 gives the full variable domain: DAMVIQNPRYQVTQFGKPVTLSCSQTLNHNVMYWYQQKSSQAPKLLFHYYDKDFNNEADTPDNFQSRRPNTSFCFLDIRSPGLGDTAMYLCATSTTQGDTEAFFGQGTRLTVV.

The rearrangement uses TRBV7-9 and TRBJ2-1; 9 bases match TRBD2. The CDR3 covers 17 residues. The germline gives CDR1 SEHNR, CDR2 FQNEAQ (reference sequence). With V trimmed by 3 bases and J by 3 bases, 9 bases remained unmatched. The CDR3 here is CASSFGAIAGDYNEQFF. For the CDR3, the DNA is TGTGCCAGCAGCTTTGGCGCCATAGCGGGGGACTACAATGAGCAGTTCTTC.

This clone was seen only once. The chain combines TRBV12-3 or TRBV12-4 with TRBJ1-2, with TRBD1 matching 9 bases. V dropped 7 bases and J dropped 7; count of bases not matched to a gene: 4. The CDR3 sequence is 12 residues long. The CDR3, as DNA: TGTGCCAGCAACCCGGACAGGGGTGGCTACACCTTC. Protein sequence: CASNPDRGGYTF.

The chain has TRBV20-1 and TRBJ2-7; a possible D gene is TRBD1 (6 bases). Germline V gene sequence: CDR1 DFQATT, CDR2 SNEGSKA (reference sequence). The CDR3 runs to 13 residues. Trimming stripped 3 bases from V and 3 bases from J, with 12 bases between. CDR3: CSASNRARYEQYF. The CDR3 nucleotides are TGCAGTGCTAGTAACAGGGCCCGCTACGAGCAGTACTTC.

CDR3 in DNA: TGTGCCAGCAGCTTACGGATCGGGACAGGGGGCCCGAAATATGGCTACACCTTC. Translated: CASSLRIGTGGPKYGYTF. The V call is TRBV7-9, the J call TRBJ1-2, with 12 bases that match TRBD1. The J segment lost 5 bases and the V segment lost 2 bases, leaving 12 bases of the junction unmatched. Germline V gene lookup returns CDR1 SEHNR and CDR2 FQNEAQ (reference sequence). The CDR3 totals 18 residues.

The chain employs TRBV19 and TRBJ2-4; TRBD2 matches at 14 bases. The CDR3 covers 21 residues. Germline-derived CDR1 and CDR2 are LNHDA and SQIVND (reference sequence). The junction had 14 bases not matched to a gene; V was cut back by 4 bases and J by 0 bases. CDR3 amino acids: CASSTPGTSGGPPGAKNIQYF. DNA for the CDR3: TGTGCCAGTAGTACCCCAGGGACTAGCGGGGGCCCACCTGGAGCCAAAAACATTCAGTACTTC.

The V call is TRBV7-8, the J call TRBJ2-3; TRBD2 agrees at 8 bases. Trimming at V came to 4 bases and at J to 5 bases, leaving 8 bases not matched to a gene. CDR1 is SGHVS, CDR2 FQNEAQ, per germline. The CDR3 loop spans 15 amino acids. The CDR3 spells CASSSSGLGEDTQYF. The CDR3 DNA follows: TGTGCCAGCAGCTCCTCGGGACTAGGCGAAGATACGCAGTATTTT.

This chain joins TRBV11-2 and TRBJ1-1; 8 nucleotides match TRBD1. V was pared by 6 bases and J by 7 bases, with 4 bases of the junction left unmatched. This CDR3 is built from 12 residues. CDR1 and CDR2 from the germline V gene are SGHAT and FQNNGV. CDR3 loop: CASRAGGSEAFF. CDR3 nucleotide sequence: TGTGCCAGCAGAGCAGGGGGCAGTGAAGCTTTCTTT.

V is TRBV5-1 and J is TRBJ2-1; TRBD2 matches 16 bases. There are 18 residues in the CDR3. Germline V CDR1 and CDR2: SGHRS, YFSETQ. V gave up 4 bases and J gave up 6 bases; unmatched junction bases: 10. CDR3 loop: CASSRGTSGGAVTNEQFF. CDR3 sequence (DNA): TGCGCCAGCAGCCGAGGGACTAGCGGGGGGGCCGTGACCAATGAGCAGTTCTTC. The full variable domain, in which reference TRBV5-1 and TRBJ2-1 provide the parts outside the CDR3, is KAGVTQTPRYLIKTRGQQVTLSCSPISGHRSVSWYQQTPGQGLQFLFEYFSETQRNKGNFPGRFSGRQFSNSRSEMNVSTLELGDSALYLCASSRGTSGGAVTNEQFFGPGTRLTVL.

J is TRBJ1-1 and V is TRBV27; 9 positions match TRBD1. The CDR3 has 16 amino acids. V lost 5 bases to trimming and J lost 0 bases; unmatched junction nucleotides: 7. CDR1 is MNHEY, CDR2 SMNVEV, per germline (reference sequence). The CDR3 nucleotides read TGTGCCAGCAGTCTCTACAGGGGGCTCATGAACACTGAAGCTTTCTTT. As protein: CASSLYRGLMNTEAFF.

The chain has TRBV7-2 and TRBJ2-5; TRBD1 aligns across 8 bases. Trimming took 5 bases from V and 6 from J; bases not matched to a gene: 8. CDR1 is SGHTA and CDR2 is FQGNSA in the germline V gene. The CDR3 is made up of 14 amino acids. In nucleotides, the CDR3 is TGTGCCAGCAGCACGCGACAGGGGTTGCAGACCCAGTACTTC. The encoded protein is CASSTRQGLQTQYF.

The chain employs TRBV6-1 and TRBJ1-2; D might be TRBD1 (5 bases). This CDR3 has 15 amino acids. Germline loops: CDR1 MNHNS, CDR2 SASEGT. Deletions cut 2 bases from V and 3 bases from J, with 13 bases between. CDR3 sequence: CASSEMSTAYYGYTF. As DNA, the CDR3 is TGTGCCAGCAGTGAAATGTCGACAGCCTACTATGGCTACACCTTC.

The chain combines TRBV7-8 with TRBJ2-5; a weak D match, TRBD2 (5 bases). CDR1 SGHVS and CDR2 FQNEAQ come from the germline V gene. This CDR3 is 14 amino acids long. V was clipped by 5 bases and J by 1 base, with 11 bases between them. CDR3 protein: CASSAGVAQETQYF. CDR3 DNA sequence: TGTGCCAGCAGCGCCGGGGTAGCCCAAGAGACCCAGTACTTC.

J is TRBJ2-2 and V is TRBV13; D is perhaps TRBD1 (5 bases). CDR1 PRHDT and CDR2 FYEKMQ come from the germline V gene (reference sequence). There are 14 residues in the CDR3. V lost 9 bases to trimming and J lost 5 bases, with 16 bases between them. CDR3: CASTRQGLTGELFF. For the CDR3, the DNA is TGTGCCAGTACCCGGCAGGGTTTAACCGGGGAGCTGTTTTTT.

The rearrangement links TRBV30 to TRBJ2-7, with D possibly matching TRBD1 (5 bases). The CDR3 sequence is 14 residues long. With 4 bases removed from V and 0 bases from J, the gap between germline ends came to 13 bases. Germline assignment: CDR1 GTSNPN and CDR2 SVGIG (reference sequence). The CDR3 sequence: CAWKGSYLSYEQYF. CDR3 bases: TGTGCCTGGAAGGGGTCTTACCTCTCCTACGAGCAGTACTTC.

The rearrangement joins TRBV5-6 to TRBJ2-2, with a weak D call TRBD2 (5 bases). This CDR3 is built from 17 residues. Germline CDR1 reads SGHDT; CDR2 reads YYEEEE. V was cut by 2 bases and J by 3 bases, with 17 bases left in between. In nucleotides, the CDR3 is TGTGCCAGCAGCTTTATGAAAACCGGGATGCACACCGGGGAGCTGTTTTTT. Protein product: CASSFMKTGMHTGELFF. Full variable domain (missing parts from reference TRBV5-6 and TRBJ2-2): DAGVTQSPTHLIKTRGQQVTLRCSPKSGHDTVSWYQQALGQGPQFIFQYYEEEERQRGNFPDRFSGHQFPNYSSELNVNALLLGDSALYLCASSFMKTGMHTGELFFGEGSRLTVL.

The V and J genes are TRBV5-5 and TRBJ1-2, with D perhaps TRBD1 (5 bases). The CDR3 is made up of 13 amino acids. Germline CDR1 reads SGHKS; CDR2 reads YYEKEE (reference sequence). Trimming shortened V by 4 bases and J by 4 bases, and 11 bases separated the two germline ends. CDR3 nucleotides: TGTGCCAGCAGCCCCGACAGATCCTATGGCTACACCTTC. It specifies CASSPDRSYGYTF.

V is TRBV10-2 and J is TRBJ1-6; D gene uncertain. Germline loops: CDR1 WSHSY, CDR2 SAAADI. There are 17 residues in the CDR3. V lost 4 bases and J lost 0, with 13 bases in between. CDR3 loop: CASSVAVSSSYNSPLHF. The CDR3 bases are TGCGCCAGCAGTGTCGCTGTTTCGAGCTCCTATAATTCACCCCTCCACTTT.

This sequence joins TRBV10-2 and TRBJ1-6, with 8 bases fitting TRBD1. V was pared by 3 bases and J by 7 bases, with 2 bases of the junction left unmatched. The CDR3 has 14 amino acids. Germline-derived CDR1 and CDR2 are WSHSY and SAAADI. The CDR3 nucleotides are TGCGCCAGCAGTGAATGGACAGGGAATTCACCCCTCCACTTT. Translated, it gives CASSEWTGNSPLHF.

This chain connects TRBV11-2 to TRBJ1-2, with unresolved D. This CDR3 is built from 13 residues. The germline V gene has CDR1 SGHAT and CDR2 FQNNGV. V shed 0 bases and J shed 9 bases, with 11 bases lying between them. This CDR3 is CASSLDPGRSYTF. CDR3 nucleotides: TGTGCCAGCAGCTTAGACCCCGGGAGAAGCTACACCTTC.

The V gene is TRBV19, the J gene TRBJ2-3, with D perhaps matching TRBD2 (6 bases). V was pared by 5 bases and J by 2 bases, with 17 bases between. This CDR3 spans 16 amino acids. The germline V gene has CDR1 LNHDA and CDR2 SQIVND (reference sequence). In DNA form, the CDR3 reads TGTGCCAGTAGTCCCAATAGCGGATTCTTCACAGATACGCAGTATTTT. It specifies CASSPNSGFFTDTQYF.

The sample holds a few counts of this clone. CDR3 nucleotides: TGTGCCAGCAGCCCAGTGGCGGGGGGCACAGATACGCAGTATTTT. Its protein is CASSPVAGGTDTQYF. The chain employs TRBV7-6 and TRBJ2-3; 7 nucleotides line up with TRBD2. CDR1 and CDR2 (germline): SGHVS, FNYEAQ. With 5 bases clipped from V and 1 base from J, the junction kept 6 bases outside the gene matches. CDR3 length: 15 residues. Complete variable domain (other parts from reference TRBV7-6 and TRBJ2-3): GAGVSQSPRYKVTKRGQDVALRCDPISGHVSLYWYRQALGQGPEFLTYFNYEAQQDKSGLPNDRFSAERPEGSISTLTIQRTEQRDSAMYRCASSPVAGGTDTQYFGPGTRLTVL.